This T cell receptor (beta chain) was documented in a study of blood T cell repertoires in COVID-19. Original handling: By means of reference gene primer amplification, nucleated cell counts were estimated. Assay: immunoSEQ multiplex PCR; the TCRdb copy retains only in-frame clones and omits some. V and J calls and clone size come straight from that table; D and trimming were deduced from the DNA. The repertoire consists of over 130,000 clones, with less than 80% occurring once and the leading ten covering approximately 4.5%. The V end was cut by 5 bases, the J end by 5 bases, with 10 bases between. This CDR3 contains 13 residues. Germline-derived CDR1 and CDR2 are SGHTA and FQGNSA.

V gene TRBV7-2 combines with J gene TRBJ1-5; D is unclear. This TCR was sampled from a woman of 80 years or more with active or convalescent COVID-19. Sequencing used peripheral blood. The CDR3 is CASSKSYDQPQHF. The CDR3 DNA is TGTGCCAGCAGCAAGAGCTACGATCAGCCCCAGCATTTT.